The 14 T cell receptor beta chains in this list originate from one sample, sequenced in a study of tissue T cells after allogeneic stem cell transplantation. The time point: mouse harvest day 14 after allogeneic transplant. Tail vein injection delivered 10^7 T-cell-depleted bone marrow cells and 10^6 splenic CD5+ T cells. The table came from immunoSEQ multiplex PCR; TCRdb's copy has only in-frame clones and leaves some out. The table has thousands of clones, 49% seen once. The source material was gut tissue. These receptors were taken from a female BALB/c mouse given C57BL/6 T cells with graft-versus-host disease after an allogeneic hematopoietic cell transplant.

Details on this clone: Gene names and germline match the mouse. CDR3 DNA (partial): TGTGCCAGCTCCCGGGACTGGGGGGGCGCGCATGAACAGTAC. Protein product: CASSRDWGGAHEQY. The entire CDR3 protein reads CASSRDWGGAHEQYF. The chain employs TRBV12-1 and TRBJ2-7; TRBD2 aligns across 14 bases. The read falls 1 residue short of the CDR3 end, and the missing part is taken from the germline J gene. The CDR3 sequence is 15 residues long. Per the germline V gene, CDR1 is SGHSN and CDR2 is HYEKVE. The V and J ends lost 4 bases and 5 bases, in that order; junction bases with no gene match: 6.

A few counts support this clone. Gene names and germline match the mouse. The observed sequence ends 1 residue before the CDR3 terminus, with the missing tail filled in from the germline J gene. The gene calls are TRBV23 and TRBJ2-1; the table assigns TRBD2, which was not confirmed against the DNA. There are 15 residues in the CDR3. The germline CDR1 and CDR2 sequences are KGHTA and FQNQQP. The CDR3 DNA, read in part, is TGCTCCAGCAGTCAGGGGACTGGGAACTATGCTGAGCAGTTC. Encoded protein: CSSSQGTGNYAEQF. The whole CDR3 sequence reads CSSSQGTGNYAEQFF.

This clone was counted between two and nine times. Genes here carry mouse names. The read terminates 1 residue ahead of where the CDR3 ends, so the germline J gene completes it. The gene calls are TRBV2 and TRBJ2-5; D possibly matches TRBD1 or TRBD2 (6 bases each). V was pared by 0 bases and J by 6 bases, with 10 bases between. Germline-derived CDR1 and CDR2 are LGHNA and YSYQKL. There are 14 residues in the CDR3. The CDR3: CASSQDGGADTQYF. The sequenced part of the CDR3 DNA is TGTGCCAGCAGCCAAGACGGGGGCGCGGACACCCAGTAC.

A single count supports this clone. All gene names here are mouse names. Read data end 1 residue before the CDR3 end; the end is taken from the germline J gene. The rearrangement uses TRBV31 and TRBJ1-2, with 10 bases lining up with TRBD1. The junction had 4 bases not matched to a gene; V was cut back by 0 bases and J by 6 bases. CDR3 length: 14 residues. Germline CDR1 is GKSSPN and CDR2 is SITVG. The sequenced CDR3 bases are TGTGCCTGGAGTCTAGGACAGGGGGGGCCCGACTACACC. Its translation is CAWSLGQGGPDYT. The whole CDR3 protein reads CAWSLGQGGPDYTF.

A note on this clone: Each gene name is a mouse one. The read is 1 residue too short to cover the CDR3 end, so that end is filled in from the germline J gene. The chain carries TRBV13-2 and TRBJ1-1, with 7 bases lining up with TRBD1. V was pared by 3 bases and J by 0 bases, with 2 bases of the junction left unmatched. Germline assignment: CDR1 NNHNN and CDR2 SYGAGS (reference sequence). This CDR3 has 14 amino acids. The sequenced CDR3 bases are TGTGCCAGCGGTGTCGGGACAGCAAACACAGAAGTCTTC. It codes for CASGVGTANTEVF. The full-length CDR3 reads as CASGVGTANTEVFF.

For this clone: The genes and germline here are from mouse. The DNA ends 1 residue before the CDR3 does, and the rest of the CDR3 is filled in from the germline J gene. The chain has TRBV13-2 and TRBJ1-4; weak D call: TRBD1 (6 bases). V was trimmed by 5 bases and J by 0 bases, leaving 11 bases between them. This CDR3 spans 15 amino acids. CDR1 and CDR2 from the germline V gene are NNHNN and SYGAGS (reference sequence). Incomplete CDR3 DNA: TGTGCCAGCGGCGGACAGATAATTTCCAACGAAAGATTATTT. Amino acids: CASGGQIISNERLF. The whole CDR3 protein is CASGGQIISNERLFF.

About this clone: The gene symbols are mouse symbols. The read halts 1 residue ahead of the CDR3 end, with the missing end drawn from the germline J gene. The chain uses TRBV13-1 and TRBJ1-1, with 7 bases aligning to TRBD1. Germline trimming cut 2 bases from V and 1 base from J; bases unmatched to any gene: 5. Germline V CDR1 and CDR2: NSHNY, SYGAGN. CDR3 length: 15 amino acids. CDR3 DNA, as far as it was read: TGTGCCAGCAGTGAAGGCAGGGGGGGGAACACAGAAGTCTTC. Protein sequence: CASSEGRGGNTEVF. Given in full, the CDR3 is CASSEGRGGNTEVFF.

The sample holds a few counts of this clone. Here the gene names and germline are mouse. The part of the CDR3 DNA that was read is TGTGCCAGCAGTCACGACTGGGGGGGCGCGAGGGAACAGTAC. Translated: CASSHDWGGAREQY. In full, the CDR3 reads CASSHDWGGAREQYF. The chain recombines TRBV26 with TRBJ2-7; 12 nucleotides line up with TRBD2. The CDR3 goes on 1 residue after the read ends, and that part is filled in from the germline J gene. Germline trimming cut 4 bases from V and 7 bases from J; bases unmatched to any gene: 8. Germline V lookup: CDR1 KGHPV, CDR2 FQNQEV (reference sequence). This CDR3 contains 15 residues.

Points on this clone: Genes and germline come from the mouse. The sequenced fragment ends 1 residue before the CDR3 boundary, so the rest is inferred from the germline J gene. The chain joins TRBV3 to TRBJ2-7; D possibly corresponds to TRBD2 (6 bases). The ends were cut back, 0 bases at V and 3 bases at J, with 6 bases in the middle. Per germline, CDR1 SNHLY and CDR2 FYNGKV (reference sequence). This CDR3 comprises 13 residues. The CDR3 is CASSLAGGYEQYF. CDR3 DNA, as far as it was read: TGTGCCAGCAGCTTAGCTGGGGGCTATGAACAGTAC.

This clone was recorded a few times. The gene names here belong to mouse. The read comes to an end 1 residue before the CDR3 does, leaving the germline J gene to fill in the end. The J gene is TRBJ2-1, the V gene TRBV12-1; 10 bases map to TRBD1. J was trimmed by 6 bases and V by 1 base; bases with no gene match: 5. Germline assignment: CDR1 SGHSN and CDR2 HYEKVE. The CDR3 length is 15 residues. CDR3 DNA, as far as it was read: TGTGCCAGCTCTCTTTCCGGGACAGGGGCTGCTGAGCAGTTC. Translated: CASSLSGTGAAEQF. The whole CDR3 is CASSLSGTGAAEQFF.

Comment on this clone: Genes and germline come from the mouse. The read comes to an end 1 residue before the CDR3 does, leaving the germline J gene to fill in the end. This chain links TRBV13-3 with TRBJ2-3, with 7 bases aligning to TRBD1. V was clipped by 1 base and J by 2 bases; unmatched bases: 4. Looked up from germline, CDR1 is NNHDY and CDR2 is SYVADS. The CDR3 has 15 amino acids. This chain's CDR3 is CASSDSRGFAETLYF. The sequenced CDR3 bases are TGTGCCAGCAGTGATAGCAGGGGGTTTGCAGAAACGCTGTAT.

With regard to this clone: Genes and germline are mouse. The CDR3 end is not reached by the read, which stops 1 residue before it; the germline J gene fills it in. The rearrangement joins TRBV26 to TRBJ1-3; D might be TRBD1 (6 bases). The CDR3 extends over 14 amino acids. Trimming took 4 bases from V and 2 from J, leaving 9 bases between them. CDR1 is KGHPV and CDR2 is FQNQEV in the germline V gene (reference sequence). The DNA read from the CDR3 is TGTGCCAGCAGTCGAACAGGGACTGGAAATACGCTCTAT. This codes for CASSRTGTGNTLY. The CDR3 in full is CASSRTGTGNTLYF.

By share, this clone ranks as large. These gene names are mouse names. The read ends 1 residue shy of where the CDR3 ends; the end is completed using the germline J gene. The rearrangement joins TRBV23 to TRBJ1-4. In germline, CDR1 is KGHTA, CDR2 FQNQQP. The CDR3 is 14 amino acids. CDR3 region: CSSSQSTHNERLFF. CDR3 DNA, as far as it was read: TGCTCCAGCAGTCAATCGACTCACAACGAAAGATTATTT.

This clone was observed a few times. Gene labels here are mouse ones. CDR3 region: CASSLYHWGGYEQYF. CDR3 DNA, as far as it was read: TGTGCCAGCAGTCTGTATCACTGGGGGGGCTATGAACAGTAC. This chain uses TRBV24 with TRBJ2-7, with 10 bases matching TRBD2. The read gets to within 1 residue of the CDR3 end, and the germline J gene fills in the rest. CDR1 and CDR2 from the germline V gene are KGHTA and FRNEEI. The CDR3 is made up of 15 amino acids. Trimming cost V 0 bases and J 3 bases; bases outside gene matches: 2.